Presented here are 7 T cell receptor beta chains from one specimen sequenced in a study of early T cells in non-severe SARS-CoV-2 infection. One entry per CDR3 protein, called by TCRdb with MiXCR from the 5' RACE reads. Counted here are some 57,000 distinct CDR3 sequences, under 11% occurring once; the ten biggest clones make up about 4.4%. Input material: whole blood. The receptors derive from an adult who was a healthcare worker with PCR-confirmed SARS-CoV-2 infection or an uninfected control (not recorded which).

This clonotype was observed many times. The chain joins TRBV7-6 to TRBJ2-3; D remains unclear. This CDR3 has 12 residues. The V gene's germline CDR1 is SGHVS and CDR2 FNYEAQ. Trimming took 2 bases from V and 7 from J, leaving 7 bases between them. This chain's CDR3 is CASSLLSNTQYF. Written as DNA, the CDR3 is TGTGCCAGCAGCTTACTCAGTAATACGCAGTATTTT.

The table lists this clonotype with a few counts. The rearrangement links TRBV10-3 to TRBJ2-1, with 8 positions matching TRBD1. CDR1 and CDR2 from the germline V gene are ENHRY and SYGVKD. V lost 7 bases and J lost 8; bases outside the gene matches: 4. The length of the CDR3 is 12 residues. CDR3 DNA sequence: TGTGCCATCAAGGACAGGGCGGATGAGCAGTTCTTC. Translating it yields CAIKDRADEQFF.

This clonotype was seen repeatedly, ten times or more. The rearrangement links TRBV12-3 or TRBV12-4 to TRBJ2-5; D perhaps matches TRBD2 (5 bases). V was clipped by 5 bases and J by 7 bases, with 14 bases between them. The CDR3 sequence is 13 residues long. CDR3 nucleotides: TGTGCCAGCAGTAGGACTCCTACGGGGACCCAGTACTTC. Its protein product is CASSRTPTGTQYF.

This clonotype was observed at least ten times. The chain links TRBV20-1 to TRBJ2-1, with TRBD2 matching 8 bases. The CDR3 consists of 15 residues. J was trimmed by 5 bases and V by 0 bases; bases with no gene match: 6. Germline CDR1 DFQATT, CDR2 SNEGSKA (reference sequence). CDR3 loop: CSARDPSGGHNEQFF. The CDR3 region has the DNA TGCAGTGCTAGAGATCCCAGCGGGGGTCACAATGAGCAGTTCTTC.

The table lists this clonotype with many counts. The gene calls are TRBV30 and TRBJ2-3; D is perhaps TRBD2 (7 bases). Trimming removed 0 bases at V and 6 bases at J, with 13 bases between. The CDR3 runs 14 residues. Germline loops: CDR1 GTSNPN, CDR2 SVGIG (reference sequence). CDR3 sequence: CAWSVPGGFDTQYF. CDR3 sequence (DNA): TGTGCCTGGAGTGTACCGGGGGGCTTTGATACGCAGTATTTT.

The V and J genes are TRBV10-3 and TRBJ1-1; D is undetermined. CDR1 is ENHRY, CDR2 SYGVKD, per germline. The CDR3 totals 12 residues. Trimming took off 6 bases at V and 5 bases at J, with 10 bases between the two ends. The CDR3 DNA follows: TGTGCCATCAGCACTAGGGATACTGAAGCTTTCTTT. Translating it yields CAISTRDTEAFF.

This clonotype was observed at least ten times. This chain connects TRBV7-7 to TRBJ2-3, with no clear D. Trimming took 5 bases from V and 1 from J, leaving 16 bases between them. Per the germline V gene, CDR1 is SSHAT and CDR2 is FNYEAQ (reference sequence). This CDR3 is built from 16 residues. The CDR3 loop is CASSPGPHVGTDTQYF. CDR3 coding DNA: TGTGCCAGCAGCCCCGGACCGCACGTTGGCACAGATACGCAGTATTTT.